The next 5 T cell receptor beta chains were all read from a single sample in a study of T cells in tuberculosis. Sorting used thawed, overnight-rested PBMC stained with anti-CD3, a viability dye and GMM-loaded CD1B tetramer. The lipid loaded on the CD1B tetramers was C32 glucose monomycolate from Rhodococcus equi. Libraries were prepared by immunoSEQ multiplex PCR; TCRdb keeps only in-frame clonotypes and omits some of them. The data show more than 70,000 clones, with roughly 91% seen just once and 1.5% to 2% held by the top ten. Sequencing used CD1b-GMM tetramer-negative cells sorted from PBMCs. The receptors were gathered from an adult woman with latent tuberculosis.

The gene calls are TRBV10-2 and TRBJ2-3; 7 nucleotides match TRBD2. Germline V gene sequence: CDR1 WSHSY, CDR2 SAAADI. The CDR3 is 13 amino acids. V was clipped by 5 bases and J by 7 bases; unmatched bases: 6. CDR3 loop: CASSPGSGHTQYF. As DNA, the CDR3 is TGCGCCAGCAGTCCCGGTAGCGGGCATACGCAGTATTTT.

The chain is built from TRBV5-6 and TRBJ2-7; 8 positions agree with TRBD1. This CDR3 is built from 11 residues. V lost 4 bases to trimming and J lost 6 bases; unmatched junction nucleotides: 0. The V gene's germline CDR1 is SGHDT and CDR2 YYEEEE. CDR3 DNA sequence: TGTGCCAGCAGCACAGGGGGCGAGCAGTACGTC. Encoded protein: CASSTGGEQYV.

The V and J genes are TRBV6-1 and TRBJ2-2; TRBD2 agrees at 8 bases. With 6 bases clipped from V and 4 bases from J, the junction kept 7 bases outside the gene matches. CDR3 size: 15 residues. Germline CDR1 reads MNHNS; CDR2 reads SASEGT. CDR3 protein: CASSGTRRITGELFF. CDR3 DNA: TGTGCCAGCAGCGGGACTAGGAGGATCACCGGGGAGCTGTTTTTT.

The gene calls are TRBV9 and TRBJ1-6; D gene unclear. Germline CDR1 reads SGDLS; CDR2 reads YYNGEE. This CDR3 has 15 amino acids. V lost 0 bases and J 9 bases, leaving 13 bases between the germline ends. This CDR3 is CASSVDGQASSPLHF. CDR3 coding DNA: TGTGCCAGCAGCGTAGACGGTCAGGCGAGTTCACCCCTCCACTTT.

The rearrangement joins TRBV30 to TRBJ1-6, with D possibly being TRBD1 (5 bases). The CDR3 consists of 14 residues. Trimming pared 4 bases from V and 6 bases from J, leaving 13 bases between. The germline V gene encodes CDR1 GTSNPN and CDR2 SVGIG (reference sequence). The CDR3 reads CAWNRQGSNSPLHF. The CDR3 bases are TGTGCCTGGAACCGGCAGGGCTCTAATTCACCCCTCCACTTT.